This TCR beta chain derives from a study of T cell responses to AZD1222 COVID-19 vaccine. Libraries were prepared by immunoSEQ multiplex PCR; TCRdb keeps only in-frame clonotypes and omits some of them. The table records 110,000 or so clones, more than 70% of them present only once. Note on this clone: Antigen: not known.

There are 13 residues in the CDR3. V dropped 5 bases and J dropped 3; count of bases not matched to a gene: 3. Germline assignment: CDR1 SEHNR and CDR2 FQNEAQ (reference sequence). Study-wide results and limits: With dominance at 160-218 and 743-854, vaccine-associated CD4 TCRs spanned spike. Only six people who got AZD1222 tested seropositive at baseline. Elevations in Spike-specific TCR breadth and depth followed administration of two AZD1222 doses.

V and J are TRBV7-9 and TRBJ2-5, with TRBD1 matching 7 bases. Specimen: peripheral blood, collected 28 days after the second AZD1222 dose. This TCR derives from an adult who received the AZD1222 COVID-19 vaccine. The CDR3, as DNA: TGTGCCAGCAGCCGACAGGGCAAAGAGACCCAGTACTTC. It translates to CASSRQGKETQYF.